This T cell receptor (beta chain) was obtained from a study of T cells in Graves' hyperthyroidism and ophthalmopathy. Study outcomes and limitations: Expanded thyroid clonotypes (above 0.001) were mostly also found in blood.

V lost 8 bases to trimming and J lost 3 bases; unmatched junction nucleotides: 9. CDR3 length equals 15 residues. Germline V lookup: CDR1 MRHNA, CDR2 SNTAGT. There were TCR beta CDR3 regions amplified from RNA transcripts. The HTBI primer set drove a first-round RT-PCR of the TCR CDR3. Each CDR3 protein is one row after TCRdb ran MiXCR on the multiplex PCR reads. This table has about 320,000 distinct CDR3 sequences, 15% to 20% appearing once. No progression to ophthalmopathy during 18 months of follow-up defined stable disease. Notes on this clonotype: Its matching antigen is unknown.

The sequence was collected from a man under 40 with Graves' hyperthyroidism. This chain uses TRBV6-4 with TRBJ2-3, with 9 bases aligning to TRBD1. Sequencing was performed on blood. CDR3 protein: CASGSTGGSTDTQYF. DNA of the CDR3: TGTGCCAGCGGATCTACAGGGGGCAGTACAGATACGCAGTATTTT.